The clone carrying this T cell receptor (beta chain) was counted once. The antigen is unknown. Per sample, about 10^5 TCR templates underwent assay. Only in-frame clones appear in the TCRdb table, and some are missing; sequencing was by immunoSEQ multiplex PCR. The sample holds some 110,000 clones, just over 90% seen once. The data originate from a study of siplizumab effects on memory and regulatory T cells. Whole-study findings and limits: With siplizumab, cumulative frequency of CD4+ memory-derived alloreactive sequences dropped significantly. Of the proliferating CD4+ or CD8+ clones, roughly 80-96% lacked a naive or memory phenotype that could be assigned. Contribution to the alloresponse seemed major for naive T cells, which also seemed more diverse than memory cells.

Input material: CD4+ T cells sorted from blood. This clonotype was obtained from a human donor in good health.

DNA for the CDR3: TGTGCCAGCAGCCCCGCCTCGGGGGAGACCCAGTACTTC. Protein sequence: CASSPASGETQYF. V and J are TRBV7-2 and TRBJ2-5, with D perhaps TRBD2 (5 bases). This CDR3 comprises 13 residues. Germline CDR1 is SGHTA and CDR2 is FQGNSA. The V end was cut by 5 bases, the J end by 5 bases, with 12 bases between.